A selection of T cell receptor beta chains follows, all from one sample in a study of PD-1 blockade in classical Hodgkin lymphoma. TCRdb's copy holds only in-frame clones and misses some; the assay was immunoSEQ multiplex PCR. The table lists roughly 42,000 clones, around 74% of them singletons, with around 2.4% in the top ten. The specimen comprised peripheral blood mononuclear cells (PBMCs), sampled before the fourth cycle of nivolumab. Receptors were obtained from a human donor with classical Hodgkin lymphoma. CDR3s leave out the opening cysteine and the closing phenylalanine or tryptophan. For some rows the clone size is stated as once, few or many, or as a class when expanded; others skip it.

j_call,clone_size,v_call,cdr3_aa
TRBJ1-5,NA,TRBV30,AWSGAAGDQPQH
TRBJ2-3,NA,TRBV5-6,ASSLLDTQY
TRBJ1-1,few,TRBV6-5,ASSYSQGATTEAF
TRBJ1-2,NA,TRBV5-6,ASSLDQFYGYT
TRBJ2-3,medium-sized,TRBV5-4,ASSPYTDADTQY
TRBJ1-2,few,TRBV28,ASSTGTGDYGYT
TRBJ2-7,NA,TRBV7-9,ASSHWDRGSYEQY
TRBJ2-3,NA,TRBV5-5,ASSNPGTSGGLADTQY
TRBJ1-6,NA,TRBV11-3,ASSQPMGTLH
TRBJ1-3,NA,TRBV10-3,AITLDSGNTIY
TRBJ2-3,NA,TRBV7-6,ASSLASGLQAQY
TRBJ2-7,NA,TRBV5-5,ASSPGVNSYEQY
TRBJ2-7,NA,TRBV7-9,ASSSNMERVQY
TRBJ2-1,NA,TRBV5-6,ASSFRQASYNEQF
TRBJ2-7,NA,TRBV12-1,ASSPPGHQHEQY
TRBJ2-2,NA,TRBV5-8,ASGDRTGNTGELF
TRBJ2-3,NA,TRBV6-5,ASIMHGGGTDTQY